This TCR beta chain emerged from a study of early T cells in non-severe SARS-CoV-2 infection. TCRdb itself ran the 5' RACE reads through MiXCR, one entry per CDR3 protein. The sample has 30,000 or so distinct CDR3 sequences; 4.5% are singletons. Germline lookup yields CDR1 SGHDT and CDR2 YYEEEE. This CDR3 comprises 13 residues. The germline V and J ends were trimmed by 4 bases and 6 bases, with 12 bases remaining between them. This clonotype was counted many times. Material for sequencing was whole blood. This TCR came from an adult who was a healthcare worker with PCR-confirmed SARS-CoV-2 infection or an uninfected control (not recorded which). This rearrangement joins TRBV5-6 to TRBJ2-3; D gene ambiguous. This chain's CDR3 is CASSPTYADTQYF. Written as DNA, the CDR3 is TGTGCCAGCAGCCCAACTTACGCGGATACGCAGTATTTT.